A single sample is the source of the 16 T cell receptor beta chains below, sequenced in a study of blood T cell repertoires in COVID-19 (dated by TCRdb to the early 2020s). Library preparation used the immunoSEQ multiplex PCR assay. TCRdb stores this immuneACCESS table with in-frame sequences only. Part of the clones is absent; in the studies checked, under half of the shortfall reflects unresolved V genes, and no reason is known for the rest. The sample yields some 300,000 clones; over 85% were counted once. The top ten clonotypes cover about 8.4% of the sample. Sequencing input: PBMCs or T cells enriched from blood (not recorded which). These receptors were collected from a woman aged 25 to 39 who had recovered from COVID-19.

The chain joins TRBV18 to TRBJ2-2; D perhaps matches TRBD2 (5 bases). V lost 1 base and J lost 0, with 9 bases in between. The germline CDR1 and CDR2 sequences are KGHSH and LQKENI. The length of the CDR3 is 16 residues. CDR3 residues: CASSPLVAPNTGELFF. CDR3 sequence (DNA): TGTGCCAGCTCACCACTCGTAGCGCCGAACACCGGGGAGCTGTTTTTT.

CDR3 sequence reads: CASSPRDNLSGELFF. The CDR3 bases are TGTGCCAGCAGTCCCCGGGACAACTTGTCAGGGGAGCTGTTTTTT. The J gene is TRBJ2-2, the V gene TRBV6-2 or TRBV6-3, with D possibly matching TRBD1 (6 bases). Germline loops: CDR1 MNHEY, CDR2 SVGEGT. Trimming removed 5 bases at V and 8 bases at J, with 18 bases between. The length of the CDR3 is 15 residues.

The chain has TRBV29-1 and TRBJ1-4; 10 bases are shared with TRBD1. The CDR3 length is 12 residues. Germline-derived CDR1 and CDR2 are SQVTM and ANQGSEA. This chain's CDR3 is CSAGTGVEKLFF. The CDR3 bases are TGCAGTGCCGGGACAGGGGTTGAAAAACTGTTTTTT.

This clone was detected only a few times. This sequence joins TRBV20-1 and TRBJ1-5; a possible D gene is TRBD1 (6 bases). V lost 6 bases, J lost 0 bases, and 15 bases lay in between. The CDR3 extends over 15 amino acids. CDR1 DFQATT and CDR2 SNEGSKA come from the germline V gene (reference sequence). CDR3 sequence: CSASTGQHSNQPQHF. The DNA of the CDR3 is TGCAGTGCCAGTACGGGACAACATAGCAATCAGCCCCAGCATTTT.

The chain couples TRBV4-1 to TRBJ2-5; possibly TRBD2 for D (5 bases). CDR1 and CDR2 from the germline V gene are MGHRA and YSYEKL. V was clipped by 1 base and J by 4 bases, with 7 bases between them. There are 13 residues in the CDR3. The CDR3 reads CASSQGGRETQYF. The CDR3 coding sequence is TGCGCCAGCAGCCAAGGAGGGAGAGAGACCCAGTACTTC.

This clone came up a few times. The chain is built from TRBV7-9 and TRBJ2-5; 9 nucleotides match TRBD1. Germline-derived CDR1 and CDR2 are SEHNR and FQNEAQ (reference sequence). The CDR3 has 14 residues. V was pared by 3 bases and J by 3 bases, with 2 bases of the junction left unmatched. The CDR3 DNA reads as TGTGCCAGCAGCTTGGGGACAGGGAAAGAGACCCAGTACTTC. Its translation: CASSLGTGKETQYF.

This chain uses TRBV2 with TRBJ2-5; the match to TRBD2 covers 12 bases. From germline, CDR1 is SNHLY and CDR2 FYNNEI. With 3 bases clipped from V and 4 bases from J, the junction kept 6 bases outside the gene matches. CDR3 length: 16 residues. The DNA of the CDR3 is TGTGCCAGCAGTGACTGGACTAGCGGGATAAGAGAGACCCAGTACTTC. Translation gives CASSDWTSGIRETQYF.

The chain carries TRBV4-1 and TRBJ2-1, with D unresolved. The CDR3 is 16 amino acids. The V end lost 2 bases, the J end lost 0 bases, and 11 bases lay between the germline ends. CDR1 is MGHRA and CDR2 is YSYEKL in the germline V gene. CDR3 nucleotides: TGCGCCAGCAGCCAAATTCTAGTTCACTCCTACAATGAGCAGTTCTTC. It specifies CASSQILVHSYNEQFF.

There are a few counts of this clone. The chain recombines TRBV5-1 with TRBJ1-1; D is possibly TRBD1 (5 bases). V lost 3 bases and J 11 bases, leaving 20 bases between the germline ends. Germline V CDR1 and CDR2: SGHRS, YFSETQ. This CDR3 comprises 14 residues. The CDR3 region has the DNA TGCGCCAGCAGCTCCCAGGGTAGGTCCGGCGGTGCTTTCTTT. Its protein is CASSSQGRSGGAFF. Full variable domain (rest looked up from reference TRBV5-1 and TRBJ1-1): KAGVTQTPRYLIKTRGQQVTLSCSPISGHRSVSWYQQTPGQGLQFLFEYFSETQRNKGNFPGRFSGRQFSNSRSEMNVSTLELGDSALYLCASSSQGRSGGAFFGQGTRLTVV.

The chain employs TRBV4-3 and TRBJ2-1; a weak D match, TRBD2 (6 bases). Germline CDR1 LGHNA, CDR2 YSLEER. The V and J ends lost 0 bases and 4 bases respectively, with 16 bases between them. CDR3 size: 17 residues. The CDR3: CASSQDRDSPLYNEQFF. The CDR3 nucleotides read TGCGCCAGCAGCCAAGATAGGGACTCCCCCCTATACAATGAGCAGTTCTTC.

The chain combines TRBV7-3 with TRBJ2-1; TRBD2 matches 13 bases. The CDR3 covers 15 residues. V gave up 2 bases and J gave up 6 bases; unmatched junction bases: 1. Germline assignment: CDR1 SGHTA and CDR2 FQGTGA. The CDR3 protein is CASSLWTSGSNEQFF. As DNA, the CDR3 is TGTGCCAGCAGCTTATGGACTAGCGGGAGCAATGAGCAGTTCTTC.

This clone was seen just once. J is TRBJ1-1 and V is TRBV28; D gene ambiguous. Germline-derived CDR1 and CDR2 are MDHEN and SYDVKM. The CDR3 length is 13 residues. Trimming left V 2 bases short and J 4 bases short, with 8 bases between. The CDR3 here is CASSLGRGTEAFF. For the CDR3, the DNA is TGTGCCAGCAGTTTAGGTCGGGGCACTGAAGCTTTCTTT.

The gene calls are TRBV30 and TRBJ2-1, with D perhaps TRBD2 (5 bases). Germline V gene data show CDR1 as GTSNPN and CDR2 as SVGIG (reference sequence). The CDR3 runs to 14 residues. Deletions cut 0 bases from V and 4 bases from J, with 10 bases between. The CDR3 protein is CAWSVDGGYNEQFF. DNA for the CDR3: TGTGCCTGGAGTGTGGATGGCGGGTACAATGAGCAGTTCTTC.

This clone has a handful of counts. The gene calls are TRBV12-3 or TRBV12-4 and TRBJ1-1; no definite D call. The CDR3 is 12 residues long. V lost 3 bases, J lost 1 base, and 3 bases lay in between. In DNA, the CDR3 is TGTGCCAGCAGTTTTCAGAACACTGAAGCTTTCTTT. Protein sequence: CASSFQNTEAFF.

The chain carries TRBV4-3 and TRBJ2-5, with a tentative D call TRBD1 (6 bases). Per the germline V gene, CDR1 is LGHNA and CDR2 is YSLEER. The CDR3 loop spans 17 amino acids. Deletions cut 0 bases from V and 3 bases from J, with 17 bases between. CDR3 DNA: TGCGCCAGCAGCCAAGAACTATCAGGGGCGGTGGAAGAGACCCAGTACTTC. Translating gives CASSQELSGAVEETQYF.

This clone was seen just once. V usage is TRBV27 and J usage is TRBJ1-4; D unresolved. CDR3 length equals 13 residues. V shed 6 bases and J shed 8 bases, with 13 bases lying between them. Germline CDR1 MNHEY, CDR2 SMNVEV (reference sequence). As DNA, the CDR3 is TGTGCCAGCAGATACTCCGGGATAGAAAAACTGTTTTTT. Translation gives CASRYSGIEKLFF.